One sample yielded the 10 T cell receptor beta chains listed below, sequenced in a study of T cells after yellow fever vaccination. TCRdb called the 5' RACE reads again in MiXCR, with one record for every CDR3 protein. Of 200,000 to 300,000 distinct CDR3 sequences in the sample, about 3.5% were seen once. The source was PBMCs, collected 15 days after the yellow fever booster vaccination. These receptors all stem from a man between 18 and 35 years old who received the YFV17D yellow fever vaccine.

This clonotype was counted a few times. The chain recombines TRBV30 with TRBJ1-5, with a tentative D call TRBD1 (6 bases). Per the germline V gene, CDR1 is GTSNPN and CDR2 is SVGIG (reference sequence). V was cut by 3 bases and J by 1 base, with 16 bases left in between. The CDR3 consists of 16 residues. This CDR3 reads CAWSLPQGLSNQPQHF. In DNA, the CDR3 is TGTGCCTGGAGCCTCCCGCAGGGGCTAAGCAATCAGCCCCAGCATTTT.

This clonotype appeared many times. J is TRBJ1-5 and V is TRBV5-1; 7 bases fit TRBD1. The germline V gene encodes CDR1 SGHRS and CDR2 YFSETQ. The length of the CDR3 is 14 residues. Trimming at V came to 1 base and at J to 7 bases, leaving 5 bases not matched to a gene. CDR3: CASSLRGGGQPQHF. In DNA form, the CDR3 reads TGCGCCAGCAGCTTGAGAGGGGGCGGACAGCCCCAGCATTTT.

This clonotype was counted ten times or more. The chain carries TRBV28 and TRBJ2-1; 8 bases line up with TRBD1. The V gene's germline CDR1 is MDHEN and CDR2 SYDVKM. Trimming at V came to 2 bases and at J to 4 bases, leaving 7 bases not matched to a gene. This CDR3 contains 16 residues. As DNA, the CDR3 is TGTGCCAGCAGTTTACTCCGGGACAGGACTTACAATGAGCAGTTCTTC. Amino acids: CASSLLRDRTYNEQFF. The entire variable domain, with the rest obtained from reference TRBV28 and TRBJ2-1, is as follows: DVKVTQSSRYLVKRTGEKVFLECVQDMDHENMFWYRQDPGLGLRLIYFSYDVKMKEKGDIPEGYSVSREKKERFSLILESASTNQTSMYLCASSLLRDRTYNEQFFGPGTRLTVL.

This clonotype was detected ten times or more. J is TRBJ1-3 and V is TRBV6-5; no clear D. The CDR3 has 16 residues. V was pared by 5 bases and J by 0 bases, with 14 bases between. The germline CDR1 and CDR2 sequences are MNHEY and SVGAGI. CDR3 region: CASSRSQQSSGNTIYF. CDR3 in DNA: TGTGCCAGCAGTCGCAGCCAGCAGAGCTCTGGAAACACCATATATTTT.

The gene calls are TRBV12-2 and TRBJ1-5; the table calls TRBD1, which could not be checked here. TRBV12-2 is a pseudogene locus. CDR3 length: 15 residues. In DNA form, the CDR3 reads TGTGCAAGTCGCTACCGACAGGAGGACAATCAGCCCCAGCATTTT. Translating it yields CASRYRQEDNQPQHF.

This clonotype was counted many times. The chain joins TRBV20-1 to TRBJ1-1, with D maybe TRBD1 (6 bases). This CDR3 contains 12 residues. Per germline, CDR1 DFQATT and CDR2 SNEGSKA (reference sequence). Trimming took off 6 bases at V and 9 bases at J, with 17 bases between the two ends. Here the CDR3 DNA reads TGCAGTGCGACTACAGGGAGAGGGCAAGCTTTCTTT. The encoded protein is CSATTGRGQAFF.

The table lists this clonotype with many counts. DNA for the CDR3: TGTGCCAGCAGCCAAGATCTAGAACAGGGTGTCTACGAGCAGTACTTC. It is translated as CASSQDLEQGVYEQYF. This chain links TRBV4-2 with TRBJ2-7, with a weak D call TRBD1 (6 bases). The CDR3 loop spans 16 amino acids. Germline V gene data show CDR1 as LGHNA and CDR2 as YNFKEQ. The germline V and J ends were trimmed by 0 bases and 3 bases, with 15 bases remaining between them.

Ten or more counts support this clonotype. The chain is built from TRBV19 and TRBJ1-1; D is unclear. Trimming removed 5 bases at V and 8 bases at J, with 6 bases between. Germline V lookup: CDR1 LNHDA, CDR2 SQIVND (reference sequence). CDR3 length: 10 amino acids. CDR3 bases: TGTGCCAGTAGTGGGCCAGAAGCTTTCTTT. Amino acid sequence: CASSGPEAFF. The full variable domain, in which reference TRBV19 and TRBJ1-1 provide the parts outside the CDR3, is DGGITQSPKYLFRKEGQNVTLSCEQNLNHDAMYWYRQDPGQGLRLIYYSQIVNDFQKGDIAEGYSVSREKKESFPLTVTSAQKNPTAFYLCASSGPEAFFGQGTRLTVV.

The chain couples TRBV5-5 to TRBJ2-5, with 8 bases matching TRBD2. Germline V gene lookup returns CDR1 SGHKS and CDR2 YYEKEE (reference sequence). Germline trimming cut 2 bases from V and 2 bases from J; bases unmatched to any gene: 11. CDR3 length: 17 amino acids. DNA of the CDR3: TGTGCCAGCAGCTTATTTTTGCGGGGGGAACTTCAAGAGACCCAGTACTTC. Residues: CASSLFLRGELQETQYF.

This clonotype was picked up many times. The chain uses TRBV12-3 or TRBV12-4 and TRBJ1-5; TRBD1 agrees at 7 bases. This CDR3 spans 15 amino acids. V was clipped by 8 bases and J by 10 bases; unmatched bases: 17. Here the CDR3 reads CASVLGDSSSSPQHF. The CDR3 DNA reads TGTGCCAGCGTCCTTGGGGACAGTTCTTCCTCCCCCCAGCATTTT.